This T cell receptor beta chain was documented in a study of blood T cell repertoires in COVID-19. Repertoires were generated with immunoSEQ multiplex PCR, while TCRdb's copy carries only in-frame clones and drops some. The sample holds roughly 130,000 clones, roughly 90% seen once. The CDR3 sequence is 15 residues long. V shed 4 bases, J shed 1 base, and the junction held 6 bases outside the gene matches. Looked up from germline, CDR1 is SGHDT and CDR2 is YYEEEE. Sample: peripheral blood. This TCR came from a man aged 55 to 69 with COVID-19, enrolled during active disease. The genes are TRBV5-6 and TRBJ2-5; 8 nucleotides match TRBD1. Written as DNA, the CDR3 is TGTGCCAGCAGCCCTGACAGGGGTCCCCAAGAGACCCAGTACTTC. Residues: CASSPDRGPQETQYF.